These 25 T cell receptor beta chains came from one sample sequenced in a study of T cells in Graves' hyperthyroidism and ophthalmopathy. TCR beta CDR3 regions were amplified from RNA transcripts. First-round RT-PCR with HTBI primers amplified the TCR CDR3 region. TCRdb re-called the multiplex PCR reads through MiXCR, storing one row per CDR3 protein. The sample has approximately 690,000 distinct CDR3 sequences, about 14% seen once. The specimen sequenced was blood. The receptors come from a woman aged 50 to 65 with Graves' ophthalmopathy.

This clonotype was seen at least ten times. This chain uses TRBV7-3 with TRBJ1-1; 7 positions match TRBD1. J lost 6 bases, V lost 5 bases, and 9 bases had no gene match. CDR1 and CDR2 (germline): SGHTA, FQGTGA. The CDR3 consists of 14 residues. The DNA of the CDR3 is TGTGCCAGCAGCGCAAACAGGGGTGGCTCTGAAGCTTTCTTT. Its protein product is CASSANRGGSEAFF.

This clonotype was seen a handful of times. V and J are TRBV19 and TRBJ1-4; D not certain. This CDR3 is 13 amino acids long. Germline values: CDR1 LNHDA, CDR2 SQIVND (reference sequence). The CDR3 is CAIGRTRNEKLFF. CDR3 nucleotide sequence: TGTGCGATCGGACGAACAAGGAATGAAAAACTGTTTTTT.

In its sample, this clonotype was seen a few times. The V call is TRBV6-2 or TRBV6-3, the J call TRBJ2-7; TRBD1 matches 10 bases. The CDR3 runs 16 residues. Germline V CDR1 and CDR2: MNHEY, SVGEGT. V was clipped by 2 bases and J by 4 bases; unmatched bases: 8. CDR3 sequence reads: CASSYSNDRGPYEQYF. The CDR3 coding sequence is TGTGCCAGCAGTTACAGCAATGACAGGGGGCCGTACGAGCAGTACTTC.

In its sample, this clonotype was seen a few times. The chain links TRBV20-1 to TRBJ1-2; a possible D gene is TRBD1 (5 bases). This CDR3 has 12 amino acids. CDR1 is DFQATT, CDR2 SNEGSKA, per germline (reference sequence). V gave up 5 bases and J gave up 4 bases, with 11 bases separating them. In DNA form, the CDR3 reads TGCAGTGCTGGGCCCGGGGGCTATGGCTACACCTTC. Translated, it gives CSAGPGGYGYTF.

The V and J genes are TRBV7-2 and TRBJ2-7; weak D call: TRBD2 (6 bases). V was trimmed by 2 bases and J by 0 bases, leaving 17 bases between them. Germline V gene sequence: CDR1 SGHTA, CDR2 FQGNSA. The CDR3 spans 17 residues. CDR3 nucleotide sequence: TGTGCCAGCAGCTTAATGGGGGGTAGCGGAATCTCCTACGAGCAGTACTTC. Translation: CASSLMGGSGISYEQYF.

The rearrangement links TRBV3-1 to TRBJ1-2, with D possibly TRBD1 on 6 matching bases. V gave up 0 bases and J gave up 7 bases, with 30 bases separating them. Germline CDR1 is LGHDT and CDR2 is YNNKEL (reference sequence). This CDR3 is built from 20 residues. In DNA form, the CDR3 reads TGTGCCAGCAGCCAAGATTGTAGGTTTCGGACAGTCCCAGAGGAGTGTGGCTACACCTTC. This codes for CASSQDCRFRTVPEECGYTF.

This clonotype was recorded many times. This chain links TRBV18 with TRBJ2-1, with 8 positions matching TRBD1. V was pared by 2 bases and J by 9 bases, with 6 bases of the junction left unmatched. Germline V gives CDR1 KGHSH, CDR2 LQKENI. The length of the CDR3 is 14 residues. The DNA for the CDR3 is TGTGCCAGCTCACCAGAACAGGGGGTCCGTGAGCAGTTCTTC. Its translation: CASSPEQGVREQFF. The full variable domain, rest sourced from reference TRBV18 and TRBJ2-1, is NAGVMQNPRHLVRRRGQEARLRCSPMKGHSHVYWYRQLPEEGLKFMVYLQKENIIDESGMPKERFSAEFPKEGPSILRIQQVVRGDSAAYFCASSPEQGVREQFFGPGTRLTVL.

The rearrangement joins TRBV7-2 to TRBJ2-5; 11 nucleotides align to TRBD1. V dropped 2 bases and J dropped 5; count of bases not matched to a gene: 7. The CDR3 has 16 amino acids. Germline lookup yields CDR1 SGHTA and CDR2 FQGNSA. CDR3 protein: CASSLYRTGGAETQYF. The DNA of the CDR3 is TGTGCCAGCAGCTTATACAGGACAGGGGGCGCGGAGACCCAGTACTTC. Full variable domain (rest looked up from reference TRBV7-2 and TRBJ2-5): GAGVSQSPSNKVTEKGKDVELRCDPISGHTALYWYRQSLGQGLEFLIYFQGNSAPDKSGLPSDRFSAERTGGSVSTLTIQRTQQEDSAVYLCASSLYRTGGAETQYFGPGTRLLVL.

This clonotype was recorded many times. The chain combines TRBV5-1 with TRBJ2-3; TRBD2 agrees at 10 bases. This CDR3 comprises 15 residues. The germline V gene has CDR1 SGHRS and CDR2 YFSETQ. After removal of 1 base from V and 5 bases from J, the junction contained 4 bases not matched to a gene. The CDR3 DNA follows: TGCGCCAGCAGCTTGTCGCCTAGCGGGGGAGATACGCAGTATTTT. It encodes CASSLSPSGGDTQYF.

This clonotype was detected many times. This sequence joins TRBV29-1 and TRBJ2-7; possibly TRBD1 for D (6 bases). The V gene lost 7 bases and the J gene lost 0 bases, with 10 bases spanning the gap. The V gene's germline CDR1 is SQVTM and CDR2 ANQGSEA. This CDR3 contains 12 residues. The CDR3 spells CSARQASYEQYF. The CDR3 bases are TGCAGCGCACGACAGGCCTCCTACGAGCAGTACTTC.

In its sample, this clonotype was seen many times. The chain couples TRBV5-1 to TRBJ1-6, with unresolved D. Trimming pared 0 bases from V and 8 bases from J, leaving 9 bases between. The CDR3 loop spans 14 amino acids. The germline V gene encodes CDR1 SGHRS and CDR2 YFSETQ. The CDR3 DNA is TGCGCCAGCAGCTTGGGAGGAAGGGATTCACCCCTCCACTTT. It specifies CASSLGGRDSPLHF.

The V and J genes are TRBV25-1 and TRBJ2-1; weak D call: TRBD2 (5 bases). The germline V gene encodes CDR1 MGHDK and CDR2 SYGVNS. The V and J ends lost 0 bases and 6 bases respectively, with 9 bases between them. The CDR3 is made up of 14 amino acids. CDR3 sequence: CASSEYRRANEQFF. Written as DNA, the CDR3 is TGTGCCAGCAGTGAATATCGGCGGGCCAATGAGCAGTTCTTC. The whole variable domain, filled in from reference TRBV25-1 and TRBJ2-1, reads EADIYQTPRYLVIGTGKKITLECSQTMGHDKMYWYQQDPGMELHLIHYSYGVNSTEKGDLSSESTVSRIRTEHFPLTLESARPSHTSQYLCASSEYRRANEQFFGPGTRLTVL.

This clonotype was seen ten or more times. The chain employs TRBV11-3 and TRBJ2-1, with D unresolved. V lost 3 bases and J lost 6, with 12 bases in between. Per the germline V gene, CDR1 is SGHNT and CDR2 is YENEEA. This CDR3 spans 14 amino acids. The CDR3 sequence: CASSFPTLGNEQFF. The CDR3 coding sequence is TGTGCCAGCAGCTTTCCCACTCTCGGCAATGAGCAGTTCTTC.

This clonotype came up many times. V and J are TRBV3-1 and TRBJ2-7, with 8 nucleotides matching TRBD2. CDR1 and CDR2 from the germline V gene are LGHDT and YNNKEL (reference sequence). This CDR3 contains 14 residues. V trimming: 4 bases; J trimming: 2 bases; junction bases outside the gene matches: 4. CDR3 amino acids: CASSPSGGAYEQYF. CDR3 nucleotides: TGTGCCAGCAGCCCCTCCGGGGGGGCCTACGAGCAGTACTTC.

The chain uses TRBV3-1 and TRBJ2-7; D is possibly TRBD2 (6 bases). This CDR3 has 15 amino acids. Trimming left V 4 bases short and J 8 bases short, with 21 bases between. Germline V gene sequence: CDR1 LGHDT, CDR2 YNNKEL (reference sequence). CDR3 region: CASSRPGLRLHQQYF. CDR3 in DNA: TGTGCCAGCAGCCGACCGGGACTTCGCTTACACCAGCAGTACTTC.

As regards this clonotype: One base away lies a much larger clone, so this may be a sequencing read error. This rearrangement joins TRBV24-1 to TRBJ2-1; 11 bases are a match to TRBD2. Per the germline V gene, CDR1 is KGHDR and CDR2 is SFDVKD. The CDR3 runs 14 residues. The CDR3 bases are TGTGCCACCGCCGGGACTAGCGGAGACAATGAGCAGTCCTTC. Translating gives CATAGTSGDNEQSF.

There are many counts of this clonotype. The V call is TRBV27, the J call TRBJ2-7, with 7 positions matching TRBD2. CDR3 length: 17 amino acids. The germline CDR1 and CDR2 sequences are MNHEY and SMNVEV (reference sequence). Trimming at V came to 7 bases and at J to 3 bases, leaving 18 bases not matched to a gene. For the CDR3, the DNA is TGTGCCAGCACCCCCTTTATACCAGCGGGAACGGGCTACGAGCAGTACTTC. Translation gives CASTPFIPAGTGYEQYF.

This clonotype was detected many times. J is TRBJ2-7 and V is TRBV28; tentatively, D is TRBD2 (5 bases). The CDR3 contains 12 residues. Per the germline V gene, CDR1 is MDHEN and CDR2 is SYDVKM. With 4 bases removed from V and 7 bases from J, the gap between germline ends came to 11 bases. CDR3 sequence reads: CASSSGPGEQYF. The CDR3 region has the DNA TGTGCCAGCAGTTCAGGACCGGGGGAGCAGTACTTC.

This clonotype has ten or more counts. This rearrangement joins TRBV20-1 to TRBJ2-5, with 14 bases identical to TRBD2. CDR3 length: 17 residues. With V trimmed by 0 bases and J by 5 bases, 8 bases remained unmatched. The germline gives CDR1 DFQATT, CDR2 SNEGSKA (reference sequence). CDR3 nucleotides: TGCAGTGCTAGAGATGGGGGGACTAGCGGGAGAACGGAGACCCAGTACTTC. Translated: CSARDGGTSGRTETQYF.

As DNA, the CDR3 is TGCAGCGTTGGACCCGGGACAGGGGGCACCTATGGCTACACCTTC. Its protein is CSVGPGTGGTYGYTF. This sequence joins TRBV29-1 and TRBJ1-2; 12 bases are shared with TRBD1. The CDR3 consists of 15 residues. J lost 4 bases, V lost 4 bases, and 7 bases had no gene match. Germline CDR1 SQVTM, CDR2 ANQGSEA.

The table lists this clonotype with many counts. The CDR3 nucleotides read TGTGCCAGCTCACCAAGAGGCTTACTTAATGAAAAACTGTTTTTT. Its protein is CASSPRGLLNEKLFF. This sequence joins TRBV18 and TRBJ1-4; D gene uncertain. In germline, CDR1 is KGHSH, CDR2 LQKENI. V was pared by 2 bases and J by 4 bases, with 11 bases between. CDR3 length equals 15 residues.

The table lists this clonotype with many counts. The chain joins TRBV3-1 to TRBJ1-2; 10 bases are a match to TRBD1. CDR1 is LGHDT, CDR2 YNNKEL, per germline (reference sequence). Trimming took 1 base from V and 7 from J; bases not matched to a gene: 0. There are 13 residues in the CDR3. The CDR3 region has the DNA TGTGCCAGCAGCCAAGGGGACAGGGGTGGCTACACCTTC. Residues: CASSQGDRGGYTF.

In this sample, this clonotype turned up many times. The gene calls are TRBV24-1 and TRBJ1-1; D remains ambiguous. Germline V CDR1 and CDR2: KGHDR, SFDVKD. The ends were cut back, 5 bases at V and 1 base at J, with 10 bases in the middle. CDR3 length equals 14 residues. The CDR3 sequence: CATSGAPGNTEAFF. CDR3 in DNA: TGTGCCACCAGTGGTGCCCCGGGGAACACTGAAGCTTTCTTT.

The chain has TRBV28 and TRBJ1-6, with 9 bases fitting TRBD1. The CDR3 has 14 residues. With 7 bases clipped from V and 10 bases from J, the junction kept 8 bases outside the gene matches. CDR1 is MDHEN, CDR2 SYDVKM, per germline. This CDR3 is CASTGWDRESPLHF. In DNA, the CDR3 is TGTGCCAGCACCGGGTGGGACAGGGAGTCACCCCTCCACTTT.

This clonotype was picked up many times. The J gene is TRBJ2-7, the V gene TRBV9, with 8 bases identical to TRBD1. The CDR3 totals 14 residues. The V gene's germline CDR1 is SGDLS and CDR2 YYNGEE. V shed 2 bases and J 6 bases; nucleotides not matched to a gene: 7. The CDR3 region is CASSVGQGAREQYF. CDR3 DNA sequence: TGTGCCAGCAGCGTTGGGCAGGGGGCGCGCGAGCAGTACTTC.